This TCR beta chain was observed in a study of blood T cell repertoires in COVID-19. Study at large: The study drew acute and convalescent COVID-19 samples from the United States, Italy and Spain. PBMCs, B-cell-depleted T cells, or T cells provided the cDNA or gDNA that made up the material.

Authors' processing steps: How many nucleated cells were present was estimated from reference gene primer amplification. Data came from immunoSEQ multiplex PCR; TCRdb stores just in-frame clones and leaves some out. V and J calls and clone size are as listed in that table; D and trimming were resolved from the DNA. The table shows about 130,000 clones, with around 87% occurring only once. This clone was counted a single time. The germline CDR1 and CDR2 sequences are SNHLY and FYNNEI. This CDR3 has 15 residues. Trimming pared 2 bases from V and 5 bases from J, leaving 13 bases between. The source of this sequence is a woman aged 55-69 years with acute or convalescent COVID-19. The material sequenced was peripheral blood. The chain has TRBV2 and TRBJ1-5; TRBD1 might be the D (6 bases). The CDR3 region is CASSEYRDNYQPQHF. The DNA of the CDR3 is TGTGCCAGCAGTGAATACAGGGATAACTATCAGCCCCAGCATTTT. Full variable domain (rest looked up from reference TRBV2 and TRBJ1-5): EPEVTQTPSHQVTQMGQEVILRCVPISNHLYFYWYRQILGQKVEFLVSFYNNEISEKSEIFDDQFSVERPDGSNFTLKIRSTKLEDSAMYFCASSEYRDNYQPQHFGDGTRLSIL.